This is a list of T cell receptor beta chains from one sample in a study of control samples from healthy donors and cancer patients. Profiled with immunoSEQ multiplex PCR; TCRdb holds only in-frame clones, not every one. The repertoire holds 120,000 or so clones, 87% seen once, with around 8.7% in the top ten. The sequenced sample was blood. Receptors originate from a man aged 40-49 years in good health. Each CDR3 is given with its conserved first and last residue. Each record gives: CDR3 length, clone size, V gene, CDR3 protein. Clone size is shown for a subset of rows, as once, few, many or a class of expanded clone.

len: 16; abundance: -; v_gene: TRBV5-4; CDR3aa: CASSSNKESGGWEQFF
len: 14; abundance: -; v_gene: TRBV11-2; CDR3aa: CASSLDRGGDTQYF
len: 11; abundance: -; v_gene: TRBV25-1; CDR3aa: CASSDTWGYTF
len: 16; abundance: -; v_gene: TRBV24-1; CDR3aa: CATSDPGRVGSYEQYF
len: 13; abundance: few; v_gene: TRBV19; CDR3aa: CASSDFLNTEAFF
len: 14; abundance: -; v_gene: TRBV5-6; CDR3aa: CASILAGWDDTQYF
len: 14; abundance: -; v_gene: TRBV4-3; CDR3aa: CASSQDRGNYGYTF
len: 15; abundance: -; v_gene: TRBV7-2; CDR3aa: CASSLFPLATYGYTF
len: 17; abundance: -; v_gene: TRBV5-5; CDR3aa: CASTHLTGTGNTGELFF
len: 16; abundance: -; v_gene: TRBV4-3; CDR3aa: CASSQDSGQGAYGYTF
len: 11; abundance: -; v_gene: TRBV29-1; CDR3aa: CSVADGYEQYF
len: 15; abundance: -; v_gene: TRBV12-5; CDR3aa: CASGYATMGPTEAFF
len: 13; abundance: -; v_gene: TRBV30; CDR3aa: CAWSVGHSYEQYF
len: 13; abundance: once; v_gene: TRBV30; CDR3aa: CAWRPAVNTEAFF
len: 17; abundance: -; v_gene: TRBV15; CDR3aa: CATSRDMLRRGSNGYTF
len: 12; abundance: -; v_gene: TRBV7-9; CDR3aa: CASSLVRGEQYF
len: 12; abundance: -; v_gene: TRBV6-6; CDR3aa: CASSTPGSPLHF
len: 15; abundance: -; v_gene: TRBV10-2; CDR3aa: CASSESFAPLNVLTF
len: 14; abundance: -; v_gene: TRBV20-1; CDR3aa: CSASSPETKNIQYF
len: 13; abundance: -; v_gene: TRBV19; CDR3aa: CASSISGENEQFF
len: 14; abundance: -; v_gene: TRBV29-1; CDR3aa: CSARQGDDTGELFF
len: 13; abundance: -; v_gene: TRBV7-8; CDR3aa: CASSLSGGKGYTF
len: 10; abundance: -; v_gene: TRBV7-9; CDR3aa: CASSLAEAFF
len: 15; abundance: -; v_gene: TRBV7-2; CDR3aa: CASSFYRANTGELFF
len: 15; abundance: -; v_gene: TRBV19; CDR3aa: CASSTGRTGFNEQFF
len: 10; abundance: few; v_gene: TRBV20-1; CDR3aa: CSSGPRGAFF
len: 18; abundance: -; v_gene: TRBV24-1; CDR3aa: CATSDKTGQLTWGDTQYF
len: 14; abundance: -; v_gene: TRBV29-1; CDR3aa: CSVVLAGAYNEQFF
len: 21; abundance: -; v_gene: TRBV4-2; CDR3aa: CASSQAPVRDRGEGRENEQYF
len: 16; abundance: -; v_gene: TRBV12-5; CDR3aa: CASGLGLAGSTDTQYF
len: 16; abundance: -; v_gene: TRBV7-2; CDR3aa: CASSLAGGGVASPLHF
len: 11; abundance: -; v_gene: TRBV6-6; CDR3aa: CASRNKETQYF
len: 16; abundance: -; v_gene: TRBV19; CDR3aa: CASRDILGYSNQPQHF
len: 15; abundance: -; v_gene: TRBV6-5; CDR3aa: CASRLTTRPNTEAFF
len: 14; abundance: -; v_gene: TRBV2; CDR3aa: CASSEVTTGSEQYF
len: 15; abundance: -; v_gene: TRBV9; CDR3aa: CASGLSGVGSETQYF
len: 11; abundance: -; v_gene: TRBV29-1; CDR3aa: CSVGDTDTQYF
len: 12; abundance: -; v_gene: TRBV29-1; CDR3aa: CSVTSSAYGYTF
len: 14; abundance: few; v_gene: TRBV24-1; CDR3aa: CATIADRGDEKLFF
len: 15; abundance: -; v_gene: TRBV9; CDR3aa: CASTFSGGYTDTQYF
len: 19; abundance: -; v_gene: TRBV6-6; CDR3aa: CASSRQGFGLSSYNSPLHF
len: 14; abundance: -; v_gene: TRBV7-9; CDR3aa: CASSLTRGNSPLHF
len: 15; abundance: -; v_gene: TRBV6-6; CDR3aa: CASSYGGTGRDGYTF
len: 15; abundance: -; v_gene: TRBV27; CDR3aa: CASRFGGAGNQPQHF
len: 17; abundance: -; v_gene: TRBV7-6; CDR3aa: CASSSGLAGGRVDTQYF
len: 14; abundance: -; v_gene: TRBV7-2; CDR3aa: CASSLDSVYQPQHF
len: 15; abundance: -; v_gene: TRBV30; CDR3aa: CAWSVPAPANYGYTF
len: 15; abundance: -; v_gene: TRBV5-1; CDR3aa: CASTLGLGLTDTQYF
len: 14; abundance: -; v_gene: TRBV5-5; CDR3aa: CASSLGRAVTEAFF
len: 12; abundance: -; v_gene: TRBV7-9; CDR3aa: CASSQGNTEAFF
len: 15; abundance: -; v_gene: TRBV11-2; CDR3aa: CASSLRLAGGIEQFF
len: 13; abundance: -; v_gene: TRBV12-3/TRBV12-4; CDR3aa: CASSRTSTDTQYF
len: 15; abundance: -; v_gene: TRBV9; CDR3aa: CASSPHSGVQAEAFF
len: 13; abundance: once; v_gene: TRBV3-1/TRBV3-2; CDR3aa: CASSQVIRGQQYF
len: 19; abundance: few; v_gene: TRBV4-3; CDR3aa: CASSQDWGEDLRAKNIQYF
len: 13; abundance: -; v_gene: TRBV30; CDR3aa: CAWSQGGEDTQYF
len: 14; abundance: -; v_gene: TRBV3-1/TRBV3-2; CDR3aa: CASSQVTNSYEQYF
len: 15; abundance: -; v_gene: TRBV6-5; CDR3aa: CASSSRREMGSPLHF